Reported below is one T cell receptor beta chain. The antigen is unknown. Sequencing used immunoSEQ multiplex PCR; TCRdb keeps in-frame clones, though not all of them. The table lists 2 million to 2.5 million clones, 92% of them singletons. This record belongs to a study of shared clonotypes between healthy human individuals. In the CD4+ fraction, cells were divided into CD45RA+ naive and CD45RA-negative memory subsets. General study points: Relative to memory subsets, naive subsets generally showed larger estimated richness.

The CDR3 is 13 amino acids. From germline, CDR1 is LNHDA and CDR2 SQIVND (reference sequence). Losses at the gene ends were 4 bases for V and 5 bases for J; bases not matched to a gene: 4. The gene calls are TRBV19 and TRBJ2-5; 7 bases line up with TRBD1. The source of this sequence is a man between 18 and 35 years old in good health. Some clones in this sample may be carry-over from other donors' samples. Sequencing was done on a sample of naive CD4+ T cells from PBMCs. This sample's subset: CD45RA+ positively selected. The CDR3 spells CASSKGGAETQYF. Here the CDR3 DNA reads TGTGCCAGTAGTAAAGGGGGCGCGGAGACCCAGTACTTC.